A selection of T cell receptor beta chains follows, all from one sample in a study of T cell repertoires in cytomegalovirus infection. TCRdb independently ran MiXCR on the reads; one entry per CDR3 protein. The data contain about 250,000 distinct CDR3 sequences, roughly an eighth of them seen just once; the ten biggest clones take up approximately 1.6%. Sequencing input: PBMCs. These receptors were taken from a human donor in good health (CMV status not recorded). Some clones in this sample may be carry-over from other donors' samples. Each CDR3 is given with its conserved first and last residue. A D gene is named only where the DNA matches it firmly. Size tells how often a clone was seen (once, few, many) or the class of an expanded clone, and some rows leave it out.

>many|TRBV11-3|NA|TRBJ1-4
CASSPQAGMEKLFF
TGTGCCAGCAGCCCCCAAGCCGGTATGGAAAAACTGTTTTTT
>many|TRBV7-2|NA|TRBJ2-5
CASSLNGLQETQYF
TGTGCCAGCAGCTTAAACGGCCTCCAAGAGACCCAGTACTTC
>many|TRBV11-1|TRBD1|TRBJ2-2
CASTGGEDTGELFF
TGTGCCAGTACAGGGGGCGAGGACACCGGGGAGCTGTTTTTT
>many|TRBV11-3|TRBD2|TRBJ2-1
CASSPSGNLLNEQFF
TGTGCCAGCAGCCCCAGCGGGAACCTACTCAATGAGCAGTTCTTC
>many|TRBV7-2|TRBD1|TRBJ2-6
CASSPLRQGFGSGANVLTF
TGTGCCAGCAGCCCTCTTCGACAGGGCTTCGGGTCTGGGGCCAACGTCCTGACTTTC
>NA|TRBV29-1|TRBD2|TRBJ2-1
CSVEMGLAVYNEQFF
TGCAGCGTTGAGATGGGACTAGCGGTCTACAATGAGCAGTTCTTC
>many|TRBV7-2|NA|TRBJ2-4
CASSLAPGDIQYF
TGTGCCAGCAGCTTAGCCCCAGGGGACATTCAGTACTTC
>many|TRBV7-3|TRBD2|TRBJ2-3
CASRQGLGGPTDTQYF
TGTGCCAGCAGACAAGGACTAGGCGGCCCCACAGATACGCAGTATTTT
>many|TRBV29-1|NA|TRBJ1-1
CSVAPNTEAFF
TGCAGCGTCGCCCCGAACACTGAAGCTTTCTTT
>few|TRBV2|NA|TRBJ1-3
CASNRDGNTIYF
TGTGCCAGCAACAGGGATGGAAACACCATATATTTT
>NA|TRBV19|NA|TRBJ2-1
CASSRLLRSSYNEQFF
TGTGCCAGTAGTCGACTCCTTAGGAGCTCCTACAATGAGCAGTTCTTC
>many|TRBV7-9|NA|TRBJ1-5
CASSSDSSNQPQHF
TGTGCCAGCAGCTCTGACAGTAGCAATCAGCCCCAGCATTTT
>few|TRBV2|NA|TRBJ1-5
CASRTGAGNNQPQHF
TGTGCCAGCAGGACGGGGGCAGGGAACAATCAGCCCCAGCATTTT
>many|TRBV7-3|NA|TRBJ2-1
CASSLKGSFNEQFF
TGTGCCAGCAGCTTAAAAGGCAGCTTCAATGAGCAGTTCTTC
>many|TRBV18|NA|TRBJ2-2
CASSPRDRNTGELFF
TGTGCCAGCTCACCTAGGGACCGAAATACCGGGGAGCTGTTTTTT
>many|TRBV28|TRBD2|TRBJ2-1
CASLGSGSGPGHEQFF
TGTGCCAGTCTAGGATCTGGTAGCGGGCCCGGGCATGAGCAGTTCTTC
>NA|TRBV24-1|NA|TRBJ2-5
CATSEPSGQIQETQYF
TGTGCCACCAGTGAGCCTTCTGGACAGATACAAGAGACCCAGTACTTC
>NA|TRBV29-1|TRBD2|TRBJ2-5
CSVEGARPPGLAVGGTQYF
TGCAGCGTTGAAGGCGCCCGGCCGCCGGGACTAGCGGTTGGCGGGACCCAGTACTTC
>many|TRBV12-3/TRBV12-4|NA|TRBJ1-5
CASSFLRGEGNQPQHF
TGTGCCAGCAGTTTTTTGAGGGGAGAGGGCAATCAGCCCCAGCATTTT
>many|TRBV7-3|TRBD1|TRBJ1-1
CASSPGGWNTEAFF
TGTGCCAGCAGCCCAGGGGGGTGGAACACTGAAGCTTTCTTT
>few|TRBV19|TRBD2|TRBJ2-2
CASSMGLATGELFF
TGTGCCAGTAGTATGGGACTAGCGACAGGGGAGCTGTTTTTT
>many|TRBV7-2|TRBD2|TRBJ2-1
CASSLRGGRTSGSKYNEQFF
TGTGCCAGCAGCTTAAGAGGGGGGAGGACTAGCGGGAGTAAGTACAATGAGCAGTTCTTC
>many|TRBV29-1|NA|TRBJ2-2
CSVEELPGELFF
TGCAGCGTTGAAGAGCTTCCCGGGGAGCTGTTTTTT
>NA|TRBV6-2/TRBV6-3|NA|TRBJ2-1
CASSYDIGPNRLNEQFF
TGTGCCAGCAGTTACGACATCGGGCCCAACCGCCTCAATGAGCAGTTCTTC
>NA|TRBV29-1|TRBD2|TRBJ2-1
CSVVSAGGSQTAYNEQFF
TGCAGCGTTGTATCGGCGGGAGGTAGTCAAACGGCCTACAATGAGCAGTTCTTC
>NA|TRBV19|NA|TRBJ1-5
CASSISVDQPQHF
TGTGCCAGTAGTATCTCAGTCGATCAGCCCCAGCATTTT
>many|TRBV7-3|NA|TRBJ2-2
CASSAGLNTGELFF
TGTGCCAGCAGCGCGGGGCTTAACACCGGGGAGCTGTTTTTT
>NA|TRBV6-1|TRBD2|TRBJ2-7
CASSPGASGGYEQYF
TGTGCCAGCAGTCCCGGGGCTAGCGGGGGCTACGAGCAGTACTTC
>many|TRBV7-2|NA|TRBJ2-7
CASSLDSRSYEQYF
TGTGCCAGCAGCTTAGACTCCCGTTCCTACGAGCAGTACTTC
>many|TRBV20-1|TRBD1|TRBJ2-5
CSARTGGETQYF
TGCAGTGCCAGGACAGGGGGAGAGACCCAGTACTTC
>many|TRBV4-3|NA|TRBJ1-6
CASSYGSSDSPLHF
TGCGCCAGCAGCTATGGGTCCTCGGATTCACCCCTCCACTTT
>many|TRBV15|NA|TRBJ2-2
CATSRPDRRRGGELFF
TGTGCCACCAGCAGACCAGACAGGAGACGTGGCGGGGAGCTGTTTTTT
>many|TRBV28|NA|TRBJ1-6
CASSLYQGLDSPLHF
TGTGCCAGCAGTTTGTACCAGGGCTTGGATTCACCCCTCCACTTT
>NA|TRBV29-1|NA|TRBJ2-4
CSVEIGGNIQYF
TGCAGCGTTGAAATTGGAGGGAACATTCAGTACTTC
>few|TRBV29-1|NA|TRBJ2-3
CSVEAASEDTQYF
TGCAGCGTTGAAGCGGCTAGCGAAGATACGCAGTATTTT
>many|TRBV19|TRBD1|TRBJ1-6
CASSFNRGENSPLHF
TGTGCCAGTAGTTTTAACAGGGGGGAAAATTCACCCCTCCACTTT
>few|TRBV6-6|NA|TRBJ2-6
CASSPSDRFSGANVLTF
TGTGCCAGCAGCCCTTCCGACAGGTTCTCTGGGGCCAACGTCCTGACTTTC
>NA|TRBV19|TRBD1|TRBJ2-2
CASHRTGGARGTGELFF
TGTGCCAGCCACCGGACAGGGGGCGCAAGGGGCACCGGGGAGCTGTTTTTT
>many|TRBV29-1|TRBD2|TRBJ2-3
CSAVTSGSGNTQYF
TGCAGCGCCGTGACTAGCGGGAGCGGGAATACGCAGTATTTT
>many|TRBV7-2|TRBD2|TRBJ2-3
CASSRGLAGGADTQYF
TGTGCCAGCAGCCGGGGACTAGCGGGGGGTGCAGATACGCAGTATTTT
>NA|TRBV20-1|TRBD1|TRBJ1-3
CSARTGEAGNTIYF
TGCAGTGCTAGAACAGGGGAAGCTGGAAACACCATATATTTT
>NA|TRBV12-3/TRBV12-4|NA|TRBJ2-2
CASTWQVGGGELFF
TGTGCCAGCACCTGGCAGGTTGGGGGCGGGGAGCTGTTTTTT
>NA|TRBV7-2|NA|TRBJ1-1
CASSSRRGSVTTEAFF
TGTGCCAGCAGCTCAAGAAGGGGGTCCGTAACAACTGAAGCTTTCTTT
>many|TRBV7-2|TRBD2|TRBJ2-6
CASSLGGGSGANVLTF
TGTGCCAGCAGCTTAGGGGGGGGCTCTGGGGCCAACGTCCTGACTTTC
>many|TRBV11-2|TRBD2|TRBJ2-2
CASSSSRGGAGELFF
TGTGCCAGCAGCTCCTCTCGGGGGGGAGCCGGGGAGCTGTTTTTT
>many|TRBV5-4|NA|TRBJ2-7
CASSQAFISYEQYF
TGTGCCAGCAGCCAGGCCTTCATTTCCTACGAGCAGTACTTC
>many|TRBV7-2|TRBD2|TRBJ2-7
CASSPRVAGYEQYF
TGTGCCAGCAGCCCTAGGGTAGCGGGCTACGAGCAGTACTTC
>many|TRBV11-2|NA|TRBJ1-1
CASSPLTVNTEAFF
TGTGCCAGCAGCCCCCTGACTGTGAACACTGAAGCTTTCTTT
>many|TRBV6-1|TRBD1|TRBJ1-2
CASRGGTVHGYTF
TGTGCCAGCAGGGGGGGGACAGTTCATGGCTACACCTTC
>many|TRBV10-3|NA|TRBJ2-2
CAISESSSLNTGELFF
TGTGCCATCAGTGAGTCGAGTTCGTTGAACACCGGGGAGCTGTTTTTT
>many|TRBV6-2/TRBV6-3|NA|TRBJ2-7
CASSPARYEQYF
TGTGCCAGCAGTCCAGCTCGCTACGAGCAGTACTTC